This is a list of T cell receptor beta chains from one sample in a study of blood T cell repertoires in COVID-19. Assay: immunoSEQ multiplex PCR; the TCRdb copy retains only in-frame clones and omits some. Among some 45,000 clones, roughly 88% were seen once, and the ten largest hold roughly 30%. The specimen was peripheral blood. Receptors were obtained from a woman aged 80 or older with acute or convalescent COVID-19. CDR3s include the opening cysteine and the closing phenylalanine or tryptophan. The order of the fields is CDR3 DNA, CDR3 protein, D gene, J gene, V gene, clone size. The D gene is left open where the match is weak. The size field is filled for only some rows; it gives once, few, many or a size class.

CDR3 DNA: TGTGCCAGCAGCCAACTGACTAGCGGAGTTTCCTACAATGAGCAGTTCTTC
CDR3 protein: CASSQLTSGVSYNEQFF
D gene: TRBD2
J gene: TRBJ2-1
V gene: TRBV14
clone size: once

CDR3 DNA: TGTGCCAGTAGTATCGAGTCCTCGGGGAGAACTGAAGCTTTCTTT
CDR3 protein: CASSIESSGRTEAFF
D gene: .
J gene: TRBJ1-1
V gene: TRBV19
clone size: few

CDR3 DNA: TGTGCCAGCAGTAGGGGGGGCGGAGAGACCCAGTACTTC
CDR3 protein: CASSRGGGETQYF
D gene: .
J gene: TRBJ2-5
V gene: TRBV27
clone size: few

CDR3 DNA: TGTGCCAGCAGGTCCGGGACAGCCTACGAGCAGTACTTC
CDR3 protein: CASRSGTAYEQYF
D gene: TRBD1
J gene: TRBJ2-7
V gene: TRBV2
clone size: .

CDR3 DNA: TGTGCCAGCAGCCCCGGACACACCCAAGAGACCCAGTACTTC
CDR3 protein: CASSPGHTQETQYF
D gene: .
J gene: TRBJ2-5
V gene: TRBV3-1/TRBV3-2
clone size: .

CDR3 DNA: TGTGCCACCAGCAGAGATCGGGCTAGCGGGAGAGAGCAGTTCTTC
CDR3 protein: CATSRDRASGREQFF
D gene: TRBD2
J gene: TRBJ2-1
V gene: TRBV15
clone size: .

CDR3 DNA: TGTGCCAGCAGCCAAGAATTGGTAGGCGGTTTCACTGAAGCTTTCTTT
CDR3 protein: CASSQELVGGFTEAFF
D gene: .
J gene: TRBJ1-1
V gene: TRBV3-1/TRBV3-2
clone size: .

CDR3 DNA: TGTGCCAGCAGCAACCTACTGGGGACACACGATACGCAGTATTTT
CDR3 protein: CASSNLLGTHDTQYF
D gene: .
J gene: TRBJ2-3
V gene: TRBV21-1
clone size: .

CDR3 DNA: TGTGCCAGCAGCCCTCGGGTAGTGAACACTGAAGCTTTCTTT
CDR3 protein: CASSPRVVNTEAFF
D gene: .
J gene: TRBJ1-1
V gene: TRBV7-8
clone size: .

CDR3 DNA: TGCGCCAGCAGCCCGACAGGGGGCGGCACCGGGGAGCTGTTTTTT
CDR3 protein: CASSPTGGGTGELFF
D gene: TRBD1
J gene: TRBJ2-2
V gene: TRBV5-1
clone size: .

CDR3 DNA: TGCGCCAGCACCCCCCGGCGATTGCGGCACGAGCAGTACTTC
CDR3 protein: CASTPRRLRHEQYF
D gene: .
J gene: TRBJ2-7
V gene: TRBV23-1
clone size: .

CDR3 DNA: TGTGCCAGCTCTTCCCATCAGGGGGCGTCCGGGGAGCTGTTTTTT
CDR3 protein: CASSSHQGASGELFF
D gene: TRBD1
J gene: TRBJ2-2
V gene: TRBV19
clone size: .

CDR3 DNA: TGTGCCTGTGCTAGCGGGAGCACAGATACGCAGTATTTT
CDR3 protein: CACASGSTDTQYF
D gene: TRBD2
J gene: TRBJ2-3
V gene: TRBV30
clone size: .

CDR3 DNA: TGTGCCAGCAGTGAAAGGACTAGCGGGAGGAATGAGCAGTTCTTC
CDR3 protein: CASSERTSGRNEQFF
D gene: TRBD2
J gene: TRBJ2-1
V gene: TRBV6-1
clone size: .

CDR3 DNA: TGTGCCAGCAGCCACAGGACAGGCGAAGAGACCCAGTACTTC
CDR3 protein: CASSHRTGEETQYF
D gene: TRBD1
J gene: TRBJ2-5
V gene: TRBV4-2
clone size: .

CDR3 DNA: TGCGCCAGCAGCTTGGGTAGCGGGAGAGGAGAGACCCAGTACTTC
CDR3 protein: CASSLGSGRGETQYF
D gene: TRBD2
J gene: TRBJ2-5
V gene: TRBV5-1
clone size: .

CDR3 DNA: TGTGCCAGCAGTGACTTAGGGCTAGCAAGCAATGAGCAGTTCTTC
CDR3 protein: CASSDLGLASNEQFF
D gene: .
J gene: TRBJ2-1
V gene: TRBV6-4
clone size: .

CDR3 DNA: TGTGCCACTAGACAGGGACCCTCTGGAAACACCATATATTTT
CDR3 protein: CATRQGPSGNTIYF
D gene: TRBD1
J gene: TRBJ1-3
V gene: TRBV3-1/TRBV3-2
clone size: .

CDR3 DNA: TGTGCCAGCAGCTTGGATGGGGGCAGGAGCTACACCTTC
CDR3 protein: CASSLDGGRSYTF
D gene: .
J gene: TRBJ1-2
V gene: TRBV5-4
clone size: .

CDR3 DNA: TGTGCCAGCTCACAGAGGGACAGGGGGAACTACAATGAGCAGTTCTTC
CDR3 protein: CASSQRDRGNYNEQFF
D gene: TRBD1
J gene: TRBJ2-1
V gene: TRBV18
clone size: .

CDR3 DNA: TGTGCCAGCGGACAGGGCCCCCACGAGCAGTACTTC
CDR3 protein: CASGQGPHEQYF
D gene: TRBD1
J gene: TRBJ2-7
V gene: TRBV27
clone size: .

CDR3 DNA: TGTGCCAGCAGCACGACTCCGTCGGGGGAGCTGTTTTTT
CDR3 protein: CASSTTPSGELFF
D gene: .
J gene: TRBJ2-2
V gene: TRBV12-3/TRBV12-4
clone size: few

CDR3 DNA: TGTGCCAGTAGTATCGGCGGGGCCGATCAGCCCCAGCATTTT
CDR3 protein: CASSIGGADQPQHF
D gene: .
J gene: TRBJ1-5
V gene: TRBV19
clone size: .

CDR3 DNA: TGTGCCATCAGTGAAGCGGGAAGGATCGGGGAGCTGTTTTTT
CDR3 protein: CAISEAGRIGELFF
D gene: TRBD2
J gene: TRBJ2-2
V gene: TRBV10-3
clone size: .

CDR3 DNA: TGTGCCAGCGTCCCTGGACATAACCTTGGTGGGCAGTACTTC
CDR3 protein: CASVPGHNLGGQYF
D gene: .
J gene: TRBJ2-7
V gene: TRBV7-9
clone size: once

CDR3 DNA: TGTGCCAGCAGCTTAGTGCGGGGCCAAGAGACCCAGTACTTC
CDR3 protein: CASSLVRGQETQYF
D gene: .
J gene: TRBJ2-5
V gene: TRBV7-2
clone size: .

CDR3 DNA: TGCAGTGCTAGTAGCGGGAAACTGGGGGAGCAGTACTTC
CDR3 protein: CSASSGKLGEQYF
D gene: TRBD2
J gene: TRBJ2-7
V gene: TRBV20-1
clone size: .

CDR3 DNA: TGTGCCAGCAGCCCGAAGCACGCCAACAATGAGCAGTTCTTC
CDR3 protein: CASSPKHANNEQFF
D gene: .
J gene: TRBJ2-1
V gene: TRBV14
clone size: few

CDR3 DNA: TGTGCCAGCACCCGGGACAGGGCAGGTGGCTACACCTTC
CDR3 protein: CASTRDRAGGYTF
D gene: TRBD1
J gene: TRBJ1-2
V gene: TRBV14
clone size: .

CDR3 DNA: TGTGCCAGCAGTTTAGGGGACAGGGGGCTTTCACCCCTCCACTTT
CDR3 protein: CASSLGDRGLSPLHF
D gene: TRBD1
J gene: TRBJ1-6
V gene: TRBV28
clone size: once

CDR3 DNA: TGTGCCAGCAGTGGCAGGGTTGGCGGGGCCAACGTCCTGACTTTC
CDR3 protein: CASSGRVGGANVLTF
D gene: .
J gene: TRBJ2-6
V gene: TRBV2
clone size: .

CDR3 DNA: TGTGCCAGCAGCAAAGTGACAGAGACCTATCAGCCCCAGCATTTT
CDR3 protein: CASSKVTETYQPQHF
D gene: .
J gene: TRBJ1-5
V gene: TRBV5-8
clone size: .

CDR3 DNA: TGTGCCTGGAGTGTATCTAATAGTAACACCATATATTTT
CDR3 protein: CAWSVSNSNTIYF
D gene: .
J gene: TRBJ1-3
V gene: TRBV30
clone size: .

CDR3 DNA: TGTGCCAGCAGCTTAAGGGGCCCCTACAATGAGCAGTTCTTC
CDR3 protein: CASSLRGPYNEQFF
D gene: .
J gene: TRBJ2-1
V gene: TRBV7-2
clone size: .

CDR3 DNA: TGTGCCAGCAGTTTGCTGGTAGCGCCCTCGGGCAGGGAGACCCAGTACTTC
CDR3 protein: CASSLLVAPSGRETQYF
D gene: .
J gene: TRBJ2-5
V gene: TRBV28
clone size: .

CDR3 DNA: TGTGCCACCAGTGACTCTCCCGGGCAGGGCTACCAAGAGACCCAGTACTTC
CDR3 protein: CATSDSPGQGYQETQYF
D gene: .
J gene: TRBJ2-5
V gene: TRBV24-1
clone size: .

CDR3 DNA: TGTGCCACCAGTCAGACAGGGGGGTTCGATGAGCAGTTCTTC
CDR3 protein: CATSQTGGFDEQFF
D gene: TRBD1
J gene: TRBJ2-1
V gene: TRBV24-1
clone size: .

CDR3 DNA: TGTGCCAGCAGCCTTCAAACCGGGACAGTTGAAAAACTGTTTTTT
CDR3 protein: CASSLQTGTVEKLFF
D gene: TRBD1
J gene: TRBJ1-4
V gene: TRBV3-1/TRBV3-2
clone size: .

CDR3 DNA: TGCAGCCTAGATGGCTACACCTTC
CDR3 protein: CSLDGYTF
D gene: .
J gene: TRBJ1-2
V gene: TRBV20-1
clone size: .

CDR3 DNA: TGCGCCAGCAGCTTGGCCGCGTTAATGAACACTGAAGCTTTCTTT
CDR3 protein: CASSLAALMNTEAFF
D gene: .
J gene: TRBJ1-1
V gene: TRBV5-1
clone size: .

CDR3 DNA: TGTGCCAGCTCACCAGAGCCTAACTATGGCTACACCTTC
CDR3 protein: CASSPEPNYGYTF
D gene: .
J gene: TRBJ1-2
V gene: TRBV18
clone size: .

CDR3 DNA: TGTGCCAGCAGCCCGTCTGGGGCCAACGTCCTGACTTTC
CDR3 protein: CASSPSGANVLTF
D gene: .
J gene: TRBJ2-6
V gene: TRBV5-6
clone size: .

CDR3 DNA: TGTGCCAGCAGCTTAGGGGGGACAGGGCCTTTCAATCAGCCCCAGCATTTT
CDR3 protein: CASSLGGTGPFNQPQHF
D gene: TRBD1
J gene: TRBJ1-5
V gene: TRBV7-8
clone size: .

CDR3 DNA: TGTGCCAGCAGTCCCTTCTTTACTAGCGGGAGATCCTACGAGCAGTACTTC
CDR3 protein: CASSPFFTSGRSYEQYF
D gene: TRBD2
J gene: TRBJ2-7
V gene: TRBV28
clone size: .

CDR3 DNA: TGTGCCAGCAGCCGAAGGGGGGACAGGCCCTCAGGCCCCCAAGAGACCCAGTACTTC
CDR3 protein: CASSRRGDRPSGPQETQYF
D gene: .
J gene: TRBJ2-5
V gene: TRBV21-1
clone size: .

CDR3 DNA: TGTGCCACCAGCAGAGGAGGAAAATACCAAGAGACCCAGTACTTC
CDR3 protein: CATSRGGKYQETQYF
D gene: .
J gene: TRBJ2-5
V gene: TRBV15
clone size: .

CDR3 DNA: TGTGCCACCAGCAGAGACAGGGGGTACGAGCAGTACTTC
CDR3 protein: CATSRDRGYEQYF
D gene: TRBD1
J gene: TRBJ2-7
V gene: TRBV15
clone size: .

CDR3 DNA: TGCAGTGCTAGTCCTAGGGGGAGCTCCTACAATGAGCAGTTCTTC
CDR3 protein: CSASPRGSSYNEQFF
D gene: .
J gene: TRBJ2-1
V gene: TRBV20-1
clone size: .

CDR3 DNA: TGTGCCAGCAGCTTATGGACAGGATACTACGAGCAGTACTTC
CDR3 protein: CASSLWTGYYEQYF
D gene: TRBD1
J gene: TRBJ2-7
V gene: TRBV7-2
clone size: .